This T cell receptor (beta chain) was recorded in a study of T cell responses to AZD1222 COVID-19 vaccine. The study's findings and limits: Among vaccine-associated CD4 TCRs, coverage spanned spike, with dominance at 160-218 and 743-854. Donors were chiefly white British, with a greater number of females, and clonal diversity was perhaps underestimated.

This CDR3 is 14 amino acids long. With 2 bases removed from V and 4 bases from J, the gap between germline ends came to 11 bases. Germline V gives CDR1 MNHEY, CDR2 SMNVEV (reference sequence). With respect to this clone: Its antigen remains unidentified. Other DNA sequences in the sample encode the same CDR3.

Assay: immunoSEQ multiplex PCR; the TCRdb copy retains only in-frame clones and omits some. The sample carries just over 80,000 clones, approximately 90% recorded once. The chain couples TRBV27 to TRBJ1-2, with D possibly being TRBD1 (6 bases). The sequencing here drew on peripheral blood, taken on day 0 of AZD1222 vaccination. This sequence originates from an adult in good health. The CDR3 region is CASSLGGQTYGYTF. CDR3 in DNA: TGTGCCAGCAGTTTAGGGGGGCAGACCTATGGCTACACCTTC.